What follows are 16 T cell receptor beta chains derived from one specimen sequenced in a study of blood T cell repertoires in COVID-19. Sequencing used immunoSEQ multiplex PCR; TCRdb keeps in-frame clones, though not all of them. The profile shows approximately 100,000 clones, approximately 72% of them singletons. The sample taken for sequencing was peripheral blood. Receptors were obtained from a man aged 70-80 years with acute or convalescent COVID-19.

This clone was seen a few times. The chain has TRBV3-1 (or the pseudogene TRBV3-2) and TRBJ1-1, with D hard to call. This CDR3 contains 13 residues. Trimming pared 8 bases from V and 0 bases from J, leaving 10 bases between. In germline, CDR1 is LGHDT, CDR2 YNNKEL (reference sequence). The CDR3 loop reads CASRSGLNTEAFF. Written as DNA, the CDR3 is TGTGCCAGCCGTTCGGGTTTGAACACTGAAGCTTTCTTT.

The chain carries TRBV3-1 (or the pseudogene TRBV3-2) and TRBJ2-1, with 14 bases that match TRBD2. CDR3 size: 20 residues. Trimming cost V 3 bases and J 2 bases; bases outside gene matches: 12. Germline V gives CDR1 LGHDT, CDR2 YNNKEL (reference sequence). The CDR3 loop is CASSQQMGTSGSLAYNEQFF. CDR3 DNA: TGTGCCAGCAGCCAGCAAATGGGGACTAGCGGGAGCCTAGCCTACAATGAGCAGTTCTTC.

J is TRBJ2-5 and V is TRBV5-1, with 14 bases that match TRBD2. Germline values: CDR1 SGHRS, CDR2 YFSETQ. CDR3 length: 16 residues. V lost 4 bases, J lost 4 bases, and 6 bases stayed unmatched. CDR3 sequence: CASSPGLAGDSETQYF. CDR3 sequence (DNA): TGCGCCAGCAGCCCGGGACTAGCGGGAGACTCAGAGACCCAGTACTTC. Variable domain in full (rest from reference TRBV5-1 and TRBJ2-5): KAGVTQTPRYLIKTRGQQVTLSCSPISGHRSVSWYQQTPGQGLQFLFEYFSETQRNKGNFPGRFSGRQFSNSRSEMNVSTLELGDSALYLCASSPGLAGDSETQYFGPGTRLLVL.

This clone was observed a few times. The rearrangement uses TRBV19 and TRBJ1-5, with 8 bases matching TRBD1. The junction had 8 bases not matched to a gene; V was cut back by 4 bases and J by 6 bases. This CDR3 is 15 amino acids long. Germline CDR1 LNHDA, CDR2 SQIVND (reference sequence). CDR3: CASSSQQGDRQPQHF. The CDR3 coding sequence is TGTGCCAGTAGTAGCCAACAGGGGGATCGTCAGCCCCAGCATTTT.

This clone was recorded a few times. The chain joins TRBV5-4 to TRBJ1-1, with D uncertain. The CDR3 loop spans 17 amino acids. V lost 2 bases and J lost 8, with 25 bases in between. Per germline, CDR1 SGHNT and CDR2 YYREEE (reference sequence). CDR3 nucleotide sequence: TGTGCCAGCAGCTTCCCCCCATGGGCACTCGACGGAGGAGAAGCTTTCTTT. Amino acids: CASSFPPWALDGGEAFF.

This clone was counted ten times or more. The V gene is TRBV19, the J gene TRBJ2-7; tentative D call: TRBD2 (6 bases). Trimming removed 10 bases from V and 0 bases from J, with 16 bases in between. The CDR3 loop spans 14 amino acids. Looked up from germline, CDR1 is LNHDA and CDR2 is SQIVND (reference sequence). The CDR3: CATRRDSVSYEQYF. The CDR3 coding sequence is TGTGCCACCCGCCGGGACTCAGTCTCCTACGAGCAGTACTTC. Filled out from reference TRBV19 and TRBJ2-7, the complete variable domain reads DGGITQSPKYLFRKEGQNVTLSCEQNLNHDAMYWYRQDPGQGLRLIYYSQIVNDFQKGDIAEGYSVSREKKESFPLTVTSAQKNPTAFYLCATRRDSVSYEQYFGPGTRLTVT.

The J gene is TRBJ1-1, the V gene TRBV28; 12 nucleotides match TRBD1. The V gene end was trimmed by 5 bases and the J gene end by 5 bases; junction bases not matched to a gene: 9. CDR1 is MDHEN, CDR2 SYDVKM, per germline. The CDR3 is 16 residues long. The DNA for the CDR3 is TGTGCCAGCAGTCAAGTGGGACAGGGGGCGATTACTGAAGCTTTCTTT. This translates into CASSQVGQGAITEAFF.

The chain links TRBV19 to TRBJ2-3, with TRBD2 identical over 14 bases. Germline loops: CDR1 LNHDA, CDR2 SQIVND (reference sequence). This CDR3 spans 19 amino acids. V was pared by 5 bases and J by 2 bases, with 12 bases of the junction left unmatched. CDR3 residues: CASSPGLAGGVWNTDTQYF. DNA for the CDR3: TGTGCCAGTAGTCCAGGACTAGCGGGAGGTGTTTGGAACACAGATACGCAGTATTTT.

The chain recombines TRBV5-5 with TRBJ2-5, with 9 bases aligning to TRBD2. The germline V gene encodes CDR1 SGHKS and CDR2 YYEKEE (reference sequence). The ends lost 1 base at V and 4 bases at J; junction bases unmatched: 8. This CDR3 comprises 16 residues. CDR3 in amino acids: CASSLWRGGAGETQYF. CDR3 DNA sequence: TGTGCCAGCAGCTTGTGGCGGGGGGGGGCTGGAGAGACCCAGTACTTC.

The V gene is TRBV5-1, the J gene TRBJ2-7; 7 bases align to TRBD1. This CDR3 is built from 14 residues. The V gene's germline CDR1 is SGHRS and CDR2 YFSETQ. The ends lost 4 bases at V and 2 bases at J; junction bases unmatched: 6. CDR3: CASSPDRVPYEQYF. CDR3 nucleotide sequence: TGCGCCAGCAGCCCCGACAGGGTCCCCTACGAGCAGTACTTC.

This sequence joins TRBV4-3 and TRBJ2-7; 7 bases align to TRBD1. There are 14 residues in the CDR3. CDR1 and CDR2 from the germline V gene are LGHNA and YSLEER. V lost 4 bases, J lost 5 bases, and 8 bases stayed unmatched. DNA for the CDR3: TGCGCCAGCAGCCGGCAACAGGGGCCAGACGAGCAGTACTTC. This sequence encodes CASSRQQGPDEQYF.

On this clone: The sample contains more than one DNA sequence encoding this CDR3. The V and J genes are TRBV28 and TRBJ1-2; 7 bases fit TRBD1. The V segment lost 6 bases and the J segment 2 bases; nucleotides outside the gene matches: 3. Germline CDR1 MDHEN, CDR2 SYDVKM. This CDR3 spans 13 amino acids. The CDR3 sequence: CASSWGQNYGYTF. In DNA, the CDR3 is TGTGCCAGCAGCTGGGGACAGAACTATGGCTACACCTTC.

This chain joins TRBV6-6 and TRBJ1-5; D is uncertain. Germline assignment: CDR1 MNHNY and CDR2 SVGAGI (reference sequence). Trimming removed 6 bases from V and 5 bases from J, with 17 bases in between. The CDR3 contains 15 residues. The chain's CDR3 is CASSHVAGLDQPQHF. The CDR3 DNA follows: TGTGCCAGCAGCCACGTAGCGGGGTTGGATCAGCCCCAGCATTTT.

V is TRBV12-3 or TRBV12-4 and J is TRBJ1-5; D gene ambiguous. V gave up 3 bases and J gave up 7 bases, with 4 bases separating them. CDR3 size: 11 residues. CDR3 amino acids: CASSFQQPQHF. CDR3 sequence (DNA): TGTGCCAGCAGTTTTCAACAGCCCCAGCATTTT.

This clone showed up just a few times. The genes are TRBV7-3 and TRBJ2-3, with 12 nucleotides matching TRBD2. This CDR3 has 16 residues. J was trimmed by 5 bases and V by 4 bases; bases with no gene match: 7. Germline CDR1 and CDR2: SGHTA and FQGTGA. CDR3 DNA: TGTGCCAGCAGCTCGCTAGCGGGAGGGCCCATAGATACGCAGTATTTT. Amino acids: CASSSLAGGPIDTQYF.

The chain links TRBV19 to TRBJ1-5, with D tentatively TRBD1 (6 bases). Germline V gene data show CDR1 as LNHDA and CDR2 as SQIVND (reference sequence). Trimming pared 3 bases from V and 0 bases from J, leaving 12 bases between. This CDR3 spans 16 amino acids. DNA of the CDR3: TGTGCCAGTAGTATGAGGGGGACCTTTAGCAATCAGCCCCAGCATTTT. Its protein is CASSMRGTFSNQPQHF.